A single sample is the source of the 8 T cell receptor beta chains below, sequenced in a study of CD8+ T cells in alopecia areata. Reverse transcribed after extraction, RNA yielded cDNA as the sequencing template. Some clones are missing from TCRdb's copy, which holds only in-frame ones; the method was immunoSEQ multiplex PCR. The repertoire holds more than 200,000 clones, with approximately 61% as singletons. Material: CD4+ T cells sorted from blood, obtained at week 0. These receptors were collected from a human donor with alopecia areata.

This chain links TRBV10-3 with TRBJ2-6; D uncertain. Germline V gives CDR1 ENHRY, CDR2 SYGVKD. The CDR3 is 11 amino acids. V shed 0 bases and J shed 13 bases, with 4 bases lying between them. The CDR3 DNA reads TGTGCCATCAGTGAGTCGCGAGTCCTGACTTTC. Translated: CAISESRVLTF.

The chain couples TRBV25-1 to TRBJ1-4; perhaps TRBD1 as D (6 bases). The V and J ends lost 1 base and 5 bases respectively, with 14 bases between them. Germline values: CDR1 MGHDK, CDR2 SYGVNS. The CDR3 loop spans 16 amino acids. CDR3 in amino acids: CASSESPQGLNEKLFF. The CDR3 DNA reads as TGTGCCAGCAGTGAATCACCCCAGGGGCTCAATGAAAAACTGTTTTTT.

The CDR3 sequence is CASSGEIRGRETQYF. Written as DNA, the CDR3 is TGTGCCAGCAGTGGGGAGATCAGGGGGCGGGAGACCCAGTACTTC. The chain recombines TRBV25-1 with TRBJ2-5; 8 nucleotides agree with TRBD1. Trimming at V came to 4 bases and at J to 5 bases, leaving 9 bases not matched to a gene. This CDR3 comprises 15 residues. Germline V gene data show CDR1 as MGHDK and CDR2 as SYGVNS.

The chain combines TRBV29-1 with TRBJ2-1; possibly TRBD2 for D (6 bases). Germline V gives CDR1 SQVTM, CDR2 ANQGSEA. Trimming pared 7 bases from V and 12 bases from J, leaving 7 bases between. The CDR3 sequence is 8 residues long. CDR3 sequence (DNA): TGCAGCGCAGCGGGGCAGTTCTTC. This translates into CSAAGQFF.

The chain joins TRBV30 to TRBJ1-1; 9 nucleotides match TRBD1. The V gene's germline CDR1 is GTSNPN and CDR2 SVGIG (reference sequence). The CDR3 covers 12 residues. With 3 bases clipped from V and 5 bases from J, the junction kept 1 base outside the gene matches. CDR3 sequence (DNA): TGTGCCTGGAGCGACAGGGGGACTGAAGCTTTCTTT. Its protein is CAWSDRGTEAFF.

In its sample, this clone was seen a few times. This chain uses TRBV20-1 with TRBJ2-5; D is ambiguous. Trimming removed 1 base from V and 7 bases from J, with 7 bases in between. Germline values: CDR1 DFQATT, CDR2 SNEGSKA (reference sequence). There are 11 residues in the CDR3. The CDR3: CSARGKGTQYF. CDR3 DNA sequence: TGCAGTGCTAGAGGCAAGGGGACCCAGTACTTC.

V and J are TRBV19 and TRBJ1-5; no definite D call. CDR1 and CDR2 from the germline V gene are LNHDA and SQIVND (reference sequence). There are 13 residues in the CDR3. The ends were cut back, 3 bases at V and 11 bases at J, with 14 bases in the middle. The CDR3 protein is CASSMEPRWAQHF. CDR3 coding DNA: TGTGCCAGTAGTATGGAACCCCGGTGGGCCCAGCATTTT.

V usage is TRBV30 and J usage is TRBJ2-6; D might be TRBD1 or TRBD2, each matching 5 bases. The CDR3 length is 16 residues. Germline V gene lookup returns CDR1 GTSNPN and CDR2 SVGIG (reference sequence). The V and J ends lost 3 bases and 0 bases respectively, with 12 bases between them. The CDR3 spells CAWSRDGDSGANVLTF. Written as DNA, the CDR3 is TGTGCCTGGAGCAGGGACGGAGACTCTGGGGCCAACGTCCTGACTTTC. Full variable domain (remainder filled in from reference TRBV30 and TRBJ2-6): SQTIHQWPATLVQPVGSPLSLECTVEGTSNPNLYWYRQAAGRGLQLLFYSVGIGQISSEVPQNLSASRPQDRQFILSSKKLLLSDSGFYLCAWSRDGDSGANVLTFGAGSRLTVL.